This TCR beta chain was found in a study of T-cell reconstitution after alpha-beta-depleted transplantation in children. Overall study results and limits: Recipient T cells and thymic progenitors that survived were the source of the high TCRbeta diversity seen at day 60 in some patients. Hyperexpanded clones declined; after one year, newly produced T cells mostly supplied diversity. Several hundred graft clones that had expanded were reportedly the source of alpha-beta T cells about two months after transplant.

At least ten counts were recorded for this clonotype. What it binds is unknown. Germline V gene sequence: CDR1 DFQATT, CDR2 SNEGSKA (reference sequence). This CDR3 is built from 13 residues. V was pared by 4 bases and J by 2 bases, with 4 bases of the junction left unmatched. Construction of the TCRbeta library involved unique molecular identifiers. In TCRdb, the PCR reads were re-called with MiXCR into one record per CDR3 protein. Found here are around 500,000 distinct CDR3 sequences, about 23% of them singletons; the top ten hold 13% to 15%. The TCR originated in a boy under two years old who had a stem cell transplant for acute myeloid leukemia, so the T cells may come from the graft donor. The chain joins TRBV20-1 to TRBJ2-5; TRBD1 aligns across 7 bases. The material sequenced was PBMCs, mostly from graft donor cells, taken 360 days after TCRalphabeta/CD19-depleted stem cell transplant. Written as DNA, the CDR3 is TGCAGTGCTACCCGGGACAGACAAGAGACCCAGTACTTC. It yields the protein CSATRDRQETQYF.